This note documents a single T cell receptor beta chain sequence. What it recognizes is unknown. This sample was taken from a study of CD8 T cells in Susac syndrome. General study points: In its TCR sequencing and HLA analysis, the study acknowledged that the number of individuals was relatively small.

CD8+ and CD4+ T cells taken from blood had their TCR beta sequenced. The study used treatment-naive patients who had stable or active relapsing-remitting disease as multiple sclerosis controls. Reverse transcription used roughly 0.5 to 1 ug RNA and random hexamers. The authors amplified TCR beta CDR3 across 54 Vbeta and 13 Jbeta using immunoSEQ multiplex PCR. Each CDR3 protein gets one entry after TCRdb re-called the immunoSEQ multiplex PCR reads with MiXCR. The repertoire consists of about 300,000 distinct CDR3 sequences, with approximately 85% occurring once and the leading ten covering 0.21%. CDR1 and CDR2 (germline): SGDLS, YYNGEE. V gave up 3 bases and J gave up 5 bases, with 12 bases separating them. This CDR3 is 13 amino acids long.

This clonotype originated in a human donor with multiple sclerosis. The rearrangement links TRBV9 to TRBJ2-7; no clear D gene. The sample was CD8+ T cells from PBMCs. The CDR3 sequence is CASSAENSNEQYF. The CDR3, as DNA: TGTGCCAGCAGCGCCGAGAATTCCAACGAGCAGTACTTC.